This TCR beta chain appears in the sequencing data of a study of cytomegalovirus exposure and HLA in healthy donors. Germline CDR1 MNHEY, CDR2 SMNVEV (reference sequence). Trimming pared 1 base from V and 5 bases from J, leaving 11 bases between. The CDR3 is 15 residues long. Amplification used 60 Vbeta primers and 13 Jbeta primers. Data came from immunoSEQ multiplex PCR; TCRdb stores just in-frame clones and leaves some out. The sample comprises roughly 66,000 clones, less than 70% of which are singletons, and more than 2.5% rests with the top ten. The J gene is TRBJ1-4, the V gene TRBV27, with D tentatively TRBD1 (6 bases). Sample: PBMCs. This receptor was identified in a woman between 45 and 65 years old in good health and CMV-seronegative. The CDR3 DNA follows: TGTGCCAGCAGTTTATGGGGACAAAGAAATGAAAAACTGTTTTTT. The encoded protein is CASSLWGQRNEKLFF. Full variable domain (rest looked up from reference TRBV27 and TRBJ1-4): EAQVTQNPRYLITVTGKKLTVTCSQNMNHEYMSWYRQDPGLGLRQIYYSMNVEVTDKGDVPEGYKVSRKEKRNFPLILESPSPNQTSLYFCASSLWGQRNEKLFFGSGTQLSVL.